This is a list of T cell receptor beta chains from one sample in a study of control samples from healthy donors and cancer patients. Repertoires were generated with immunoSEQ multiplex PCR, while TCRdb's copy carries only in-frame clones and drops some. The data show 60,000 to 70,000 clones, with 65% to 90% seen just once and 4.5% to 7% held by the top ten. Sequencing used blood. Receptor source: a man aged 40-49 years in good health. Both conserved end residues are part of each CDR3. Fields, in order: clone size, V gene, D gene, CDR3 length, J gene, CDR3 protein. D genes are given only for firm matches. Size is omitted from some rows. Given values are once, few, many or a class for expanded clones.

clone size: .; V gene: TRBV19; D gene: TRBD1; CDR3 length: 15; J gene: TRBJ1-2; CDR3 protein: CATQRAGGVNYGYTF
clone size: .; V gene: TRBV19; D gene: TRBD1; CDR3 length: 14; J gene: TRBJ2-1; CDR3 protein: CASRPRTGRNEQFF
clone size: .; V gene: TRBV20-1; D gene: .; CDR3 length: 12; J gene: TRBJ1-2; CDR3 protein: CSASTGLKGYTF
clone size: .; V gene: TRBV10-3; D gene: TRBD1; CDR3 length: 13; J gene: TRBJ1-2; CDR3 protein: CAISVDRVDGYTF
clone size: once; V gene: TRBV18; D gene: .; CDR3 length: 14; J gene: TRBJ1-1; CDR3 protein: CASSPGLLNTEAFF
clone size: .; V gene: TRBV7-3; D gene: .; CDR3 length: 13; J gene: TRBJ1-1; CDR3 protein: CASSFQGGTEAFF
clone size: .; V gene: TRBV4-1; D gene: .; CDR3 length: 17; J gene: TRBJ1-5; CDR3 protein: CASSQVDMGFGNQPQHF
clone size: .; V gene: TRBV30; D gene: TRBD1; CDR3 length: 17; J gene: TRBJ1-4; CDR3 protein: CAWRRRTGYGRAEKLFF
clone size: few; V gene: TRBV29-1; D gene: TRBD1; CDR3 length: 13; J gene: TRBJ2-4; CDR3 protein: CSVSRDRGNIQYF
clone size: .; V gene: TRBV18; D gene: .; CDR3 length: 16; J gene: TRBJ1-5; CDR3 protein: CASSPEPPDSNQPQHF
clone size: once; V gene: TRBV6-2/TRBV6-3; D gene: .; CDR3 length: 16; J gene: TRBJ2-2; CDR3 protein: CASSYGAGIDTGELFF
clone size: .; V gene: TRBV6-5; D gene: .; CDR3 length: 15; J gene: TRBJ1-6; CDR3 protein: CASSPQGRYNSPLHF
clone size: .; V gene: TRBV27; D gene: TRBD1; CDR3 length: 16; J gene: TRBJ1-6; CDR3 protein: CASSLNSKGGDSPLHF
clone size: .; V gene: TRBV7-3; D gene: TRBD1; CDR3 length: 14; J gene: TRBJ1-2; CDR3 protein: CASSLGQGAYGYTF
clone size: once; V gene: TRBV15; D gene: TRBD1; CDR3 length: 16; J gene: TRBJ1-3; CDR3 protein: CATSTSDRGHRNTIYF
clone size: .; V gene: TRBV7-2; D gene: .; CDR3 length: 12; J gene: TRBJ1-1; CDR3 protein: CASSLEVTEAFF
clone size: few; V gene: TRBV2; D gene: TRBD1; CDR3 length: 16; J gene: TRBJ1-2; CDR3 protein: CASSEALRDRGVGYTF
clone size: .; V gene: TRBV9; D gene: .; CDR3 length: 13; J gene: TRBJ2-7; CDR3 protein: CASSADVTGEQYF
clone size: .; V gene: TRBV24-1; D gene: .; CDR3 length: 14; J gene: TRBJ2-2; CDR3 protein: CATSDLRNTGELFF
clone size: .; V gene: TRBV2; D gene: .; CDR3 length: 15; J gene: TRBJ2-5; CDR3 protein: CASSENRVQGETQYF
clone size: few; V gene: TRBV6-5; D gene: .; CDR3 length: 13; J gene: TRBJ1-5; CDR3 protein: CASRDSSNQPQHF
clone size: .; V gene: TRBV28; D gene: .; CDR3 length: 12; J gene: TRBJ1-2; CDR3 protein: CASSLGNYGYTF
clone size: .; V gene: TRBV9; D gene: TRBD2; CDR3 length: 15; J gene: TRBJ2-5; CDR3 protein: CASSAGLAGGETQYF
clone size: .; V gene: TRBV18; D gene: .; CDR3 length: 14; J gene: TRBJ2-7; CDR3 protein: CASSPPMSHYEQYF
clone size: .; V gene: TRBV10-1; D gene: .; CDR3 length: 10; J gene: TRBJ2-5; CDR3 protein: CASSSHQSYF
clone size: .; V gene: TRBV19; D gene: .; CDR3 length: 13; J gene: TRBJ1-1; CDR3 protein: CASSMSENTEAFF
clone size: .; V gene: TRBV28; D gene: TRBD1; CDR3 length: 16; J gene: TRBJ2-2; CDR3 protein: CASRIRQGLNTGELFF
clone size: .; V gene: TRBV28; D gene: TRBD1; CDR3 length: 17; J gene: TRBJ2-6; CDR3 protein: CAIHPDRGKAGANVLTF
clone size: .; V gene: TRBV15; D gene: .; CDR3 length: 15; J gene: TRBJ1-2; CDR3 protein: CATSSPTERIYGYTF
clone size: .; V gene: TRBV24-1; D gene: TRBD1; CDR3 length: 16; J gene: TRBJ2-1; CDR3 protein: CATSDSKPGQVIEQFF
clone size: .; V gene: TRBV9; D gene: TRBD1; CDR3 length: 20; J gene: TRBJ2-1; CDR3 protein: CASSVDRGTGGVSSYNEQFF
clone size: .; V gene: TRBV24-1; D gene: .; CDR3 length: 15; J gene: TRBJ2-1; CDR3 protein: CATRPGDNSYNEQFF
clone size: .; V gene: TRBV11-3; D gene: .; CDR3 length: 13; J gene: TRBJ2-3; CDR3 protein: CASSRARDLRQYF
clone size: few; V gene: TRBV29-1; D gene: .; CDR3 length: 14; J gene: TRBJ2-3; CDR3 protein: CSVLGTGPTDTQYF
clone size: .; V gene: TRBV30; D gene: .; CDR3 length: 13; J gene: TRBJ1-5; CDR3 protein: CAWSIEVNQPQHF
clone size: .; V gene: TRBV7-9; D gene: TRBD1; CDR3 length: 16; J gene: TRBJ2-7; CDR3 protein: CASSQTGQGFSYEQYF
clone size: .; V gene: TRBV11-2; D gene: .; CDR3 length: 17; J gene: TRBJ2-7; CDR3 protein: CASSLGNGGTPPYEQYF
clone size: .; V gene: TRBV15; D gene: .; CDR3 length: 13; J gene: TRBJ2-6; CDR3 protein: CATTYSGANVLTF
clone size: .; V gene: TRBV2; D gene: .; CDR3 length: 15; J gene: TRBJ2-3; CDR3 protein: CASSGKPLGTDTQYF
clone size: .; V gene: TRBV4-1; D gene: .; CDR3 length: 12; J gene: TRBJ1-1; CDR3 protein: CASSIDDTEAFF
clone size: .; V gene: TRBV5-5; D gene: .; CDR3 length: 15; J gene: TRBJ1-4; CDR3 protein: CASSDSAGAWEKLFF
clone size: .; V gene: TRBV23-1; D gene: TRBD1; CDR3 length: 17; J gene: TRBJ2-7; CDR3 protein: CASSHRGLLSLTYEQYF
clone size: .; V gene: TRBV15; D gene: .; CDR3 length: 15; J gene: TRBJ1-4; CDR3 protein: CATSRDRTAVEKLFF
clone size: .; V gene: TRBV24-1; D gene: TRBD2; CDR3 length: 15; J gene: TRBJ2-1; CDR3 protein: CATSVASGRVNEQFF
clone size: .; V gene: TRBV7-3; D gene: .; CDR3 length: 11; J gene: TRBJ2-1; CDR3 protein: CASSLTSEQFF
clone size: .; V gene: TRBV7-9; D gene: .; CDR3 length: 15; J gene: TRBJ1-2; CDR3 protein: CASSFSGAANYGYTF
clone size: once; V gene: TRBV18; D gene: .; CDR3 length: 13; J gene: TRBJ1-5; CDR3 protein: CASSPFPDQPQHF
clone size: .; V gene: TRBV7-9; D gene: .; CDR3 length: 13; J gene: TRBJ2-5; CDR3 protein: CASSLPGIETQYF
clone size: .; V gene: TRBV25-1; D gene: .; CDR3 length: 13; J gene: TRBJ1-6; CDR3 protein: CASSDGFSSPLHF
clone size: once; V gene: TRBV5-6; D gene: .; CDR3 length: 13; J gene: TRBJ1-1; CDR3 protein: CASSADPLTEAFF
clone size: .; V gene: TRBV30; D gene: TRBD1; CDR3 length: 14; J gene: TRBJ2-7; CDR3 protein: CAWSVIGTGNEQYF
clone size: .; V gene: TRBV6-6; D gene: .; CDR3 length: 14; J gene: TRBJ1-5; CDR3 protein: CASSQQAPPQPQHF
clone size: .; V gene: TRBV6-5; D gene: .; CDR3 length: 14; J gene: TRBJ1-1; CDR3 protein: CASTRQFMNTEAFF
clone size: once; V gene: TRBV6-5; D gene: .; CDR3 length: 12; J gene: TRBJ2-5; CDR3 protein: CASSQDQGTQYF
clone size: few; V gene: TRBV18; D gene: TRBD1; CDR3 length: 15; J gene: TRBJ1-2; CDR3 protein: CASSPGQTTNYGYTF
clone size: once; V gene: TRBV29-1; D gene: TRBD2; CDR3 length: 13; J gene: TRBJ2-5; CDR3 protein: CSVQTSGEETQYF